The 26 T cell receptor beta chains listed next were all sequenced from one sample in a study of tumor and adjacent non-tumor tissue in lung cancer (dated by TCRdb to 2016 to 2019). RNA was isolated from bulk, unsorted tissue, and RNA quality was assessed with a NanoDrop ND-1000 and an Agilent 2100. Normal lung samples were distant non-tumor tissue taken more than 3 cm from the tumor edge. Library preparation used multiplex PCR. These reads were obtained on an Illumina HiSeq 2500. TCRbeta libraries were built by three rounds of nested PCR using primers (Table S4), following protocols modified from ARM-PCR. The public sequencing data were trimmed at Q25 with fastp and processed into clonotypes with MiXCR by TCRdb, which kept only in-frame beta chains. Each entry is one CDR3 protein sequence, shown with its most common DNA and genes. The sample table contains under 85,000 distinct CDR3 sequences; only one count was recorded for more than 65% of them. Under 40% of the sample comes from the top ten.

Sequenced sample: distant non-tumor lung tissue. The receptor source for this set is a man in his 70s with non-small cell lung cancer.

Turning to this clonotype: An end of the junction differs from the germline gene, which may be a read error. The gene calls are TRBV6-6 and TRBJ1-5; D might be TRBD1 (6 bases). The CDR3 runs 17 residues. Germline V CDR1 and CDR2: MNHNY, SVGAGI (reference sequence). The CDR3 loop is CASNYSMRDNSNQPQHF. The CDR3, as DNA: TGTGCCAGCAATTACTCGATGAGGGACAATAGCAATCAGCCCCAGCATTTT.

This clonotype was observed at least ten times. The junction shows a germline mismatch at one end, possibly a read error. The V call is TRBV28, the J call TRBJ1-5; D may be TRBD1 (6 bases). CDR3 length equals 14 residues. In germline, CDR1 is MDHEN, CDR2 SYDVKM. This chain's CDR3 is CLVGGGYSNQPQHF. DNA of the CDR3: TGCCTGGTTGGGGGGGGCTATAGCAATCAGCCCCAGCATTTT.

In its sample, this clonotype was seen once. For the CDR3, the DNA is TGCATCAGCTACTCCACGGCTAGCGGGAGACATGAGCAGTTCTTC. It codes for CISYSTASGRHEQFF. The chain employs TRBV10-2 and TRBJ2-1; 10 positions agree with TRBD2. Germline V gene sequence: CDR1 WSHSY, CDR2 SAAADI. The CDR3 is made up of 15 amino acids.

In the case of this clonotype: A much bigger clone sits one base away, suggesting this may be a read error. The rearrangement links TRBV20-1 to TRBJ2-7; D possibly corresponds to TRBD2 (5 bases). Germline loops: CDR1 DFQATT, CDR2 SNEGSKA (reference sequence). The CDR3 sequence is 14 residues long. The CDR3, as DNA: TGCCGTGCTGGATTAGCGAGATTAAACTACGAGCAGTACTTC. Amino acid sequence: CRAGLARLNYEQYF.

The chain's CDR3 is CASSTRTGFKYKQYF. Written as DNA, the CDR3 is TGTGCCAGCAGTACTAGGACAGGGTTTAAATACAAGCAGTACTTC. The chain combines TRBV6-2 or TRBV6-3 with TRBJ2-7; 8 bases match TRBD1. From germline, CDR1 is MNHEY and CDR2 SVGEGT. The V gene end was trimmed by 5 bases and the J gene end by 8 bases; junction bases not matched to a gene: 14. The CDR3 loop spans 15 amino acids.

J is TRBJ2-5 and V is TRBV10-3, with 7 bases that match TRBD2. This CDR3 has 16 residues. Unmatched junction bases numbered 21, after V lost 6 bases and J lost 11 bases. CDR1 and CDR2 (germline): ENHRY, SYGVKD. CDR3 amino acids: CAIRMERGPLSGSQYF. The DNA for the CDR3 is TGTGCCATCAGGATGGAGCGGGGCCCTTTGTCAGGGTCACAGTACTTC.

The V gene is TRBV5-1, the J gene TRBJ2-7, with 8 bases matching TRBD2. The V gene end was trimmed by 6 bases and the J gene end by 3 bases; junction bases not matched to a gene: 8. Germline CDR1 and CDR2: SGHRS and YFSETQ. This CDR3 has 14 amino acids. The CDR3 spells CASKPAGVGYEQYF. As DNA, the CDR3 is TGCGCCAGCAAGCCAGCGGGAGTCGGCTACGAGCAGTACTTC.

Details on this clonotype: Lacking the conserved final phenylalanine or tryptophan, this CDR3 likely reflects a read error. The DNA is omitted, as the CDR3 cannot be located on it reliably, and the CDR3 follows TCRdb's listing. CDR3 residues: CASRPFVGQRREALY. The chain is built from TRBV6-2 or TRBV6-3 and TRBJ1-1; TRBD1 is taken as the D call from the table, unchecked against the DNA. The CDR3 region is 15 residues in length, termini included. Germline values: CDR1 MNHEY, CDR2 SVGEGT.

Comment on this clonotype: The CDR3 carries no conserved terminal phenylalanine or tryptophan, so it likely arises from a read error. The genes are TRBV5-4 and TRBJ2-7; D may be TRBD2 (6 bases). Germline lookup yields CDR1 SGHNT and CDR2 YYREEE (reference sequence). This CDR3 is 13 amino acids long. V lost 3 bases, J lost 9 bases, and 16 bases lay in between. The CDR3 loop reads CASSWGVTTGQYL. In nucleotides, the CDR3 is TGTGCCAGCAGCTGGGGGGTAACAACCGGGCAGTACTTA.

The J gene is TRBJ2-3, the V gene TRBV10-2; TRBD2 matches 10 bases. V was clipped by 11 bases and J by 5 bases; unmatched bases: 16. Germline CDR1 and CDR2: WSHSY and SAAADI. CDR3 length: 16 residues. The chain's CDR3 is CAGIDFAAGGRDTQYF. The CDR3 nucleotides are TGCGCCGGCATCGATTTTGCAGCGGGAGGGAGAGATACGCAGTATTTT.

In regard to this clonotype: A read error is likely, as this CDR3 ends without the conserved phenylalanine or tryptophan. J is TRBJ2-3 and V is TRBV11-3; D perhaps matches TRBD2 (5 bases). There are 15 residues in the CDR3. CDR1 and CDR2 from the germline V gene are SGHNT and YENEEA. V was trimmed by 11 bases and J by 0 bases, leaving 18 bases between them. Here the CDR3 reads CACTRREVSTDTQYH. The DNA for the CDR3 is TGTGCCTGCACCCGTCGGGAAGTAAGCACAGATACGCAGTATCAT.

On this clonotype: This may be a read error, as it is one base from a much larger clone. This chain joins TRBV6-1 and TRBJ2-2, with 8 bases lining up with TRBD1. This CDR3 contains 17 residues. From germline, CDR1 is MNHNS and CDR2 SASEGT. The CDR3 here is CTSSSPGQAISTGELFF. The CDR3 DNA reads TGTACCAGCAGTAGCCCGGGACAGGCTATTTCCACCGGGGAGCTGTTTTTT.

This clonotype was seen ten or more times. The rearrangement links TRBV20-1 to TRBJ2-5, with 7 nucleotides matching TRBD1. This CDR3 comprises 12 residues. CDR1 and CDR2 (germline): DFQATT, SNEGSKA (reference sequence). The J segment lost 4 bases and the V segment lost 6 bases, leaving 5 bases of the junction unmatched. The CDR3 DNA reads TGCAGTGCAGGGACAGAGTTAGAGACCCAGTACTTC. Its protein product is CSAGTELETQYF.

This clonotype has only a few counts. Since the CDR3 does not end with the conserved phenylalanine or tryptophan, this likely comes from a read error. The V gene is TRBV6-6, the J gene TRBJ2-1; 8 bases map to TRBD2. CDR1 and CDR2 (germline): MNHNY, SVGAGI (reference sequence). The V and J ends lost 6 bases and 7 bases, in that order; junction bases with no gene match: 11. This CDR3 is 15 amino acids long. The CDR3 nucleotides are TGTGCCAGCAGGACATCAAGCGGGGGCCGGAATGAGCAGTTCGTC. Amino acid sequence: CASRTSSGGRNEQFV.

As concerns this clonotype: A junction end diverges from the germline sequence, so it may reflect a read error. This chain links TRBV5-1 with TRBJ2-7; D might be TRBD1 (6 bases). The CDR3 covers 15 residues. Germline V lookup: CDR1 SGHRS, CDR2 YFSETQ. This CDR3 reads CTSSLGQGRTYEQYF. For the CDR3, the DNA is TGCACCAGCAGCTTGGGGCAGGGGCGCACCTACGAGCAGTACTTC.

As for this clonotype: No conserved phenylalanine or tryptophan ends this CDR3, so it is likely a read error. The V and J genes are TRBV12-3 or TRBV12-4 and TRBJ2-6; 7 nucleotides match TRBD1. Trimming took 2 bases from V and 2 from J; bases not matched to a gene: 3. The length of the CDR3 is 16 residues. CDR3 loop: CASSLPGGPGANVLTI. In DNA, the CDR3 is TGTGCCAGCAGTTTACCAGGGGGTCCTGGGGCCAACGTCCTGACTATC.

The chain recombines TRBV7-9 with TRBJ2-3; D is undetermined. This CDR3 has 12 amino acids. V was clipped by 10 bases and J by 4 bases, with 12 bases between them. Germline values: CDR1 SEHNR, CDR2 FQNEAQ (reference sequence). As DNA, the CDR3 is TGTGCCAACTCTGGGGATGCAGATACGCAGTATTTT. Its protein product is CANSGDADTQYF.

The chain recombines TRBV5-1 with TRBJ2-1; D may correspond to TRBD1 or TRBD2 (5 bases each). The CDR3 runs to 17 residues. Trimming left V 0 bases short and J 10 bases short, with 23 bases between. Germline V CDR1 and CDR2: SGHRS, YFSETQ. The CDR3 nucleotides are TGCGCCAGCAGCTTGGCAGGTGGGAGCTGGGGCGCAAGGGAGCAGTTCTTC. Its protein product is CASSLAGGSWGAREQFF.

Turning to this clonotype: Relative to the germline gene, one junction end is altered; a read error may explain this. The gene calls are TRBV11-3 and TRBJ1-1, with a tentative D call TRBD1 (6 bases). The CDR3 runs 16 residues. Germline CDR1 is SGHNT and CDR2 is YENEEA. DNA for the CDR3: TGTGCCACCAGCTTCCGGGACAAAAACCTGAACACTGAAGCTTCCTTT. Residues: CATSFRDKNLNTEASF.

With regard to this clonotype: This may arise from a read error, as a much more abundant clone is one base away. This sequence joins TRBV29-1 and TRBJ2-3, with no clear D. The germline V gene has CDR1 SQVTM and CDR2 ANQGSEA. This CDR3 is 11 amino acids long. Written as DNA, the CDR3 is TGCAGCGCCGCGTACGTAGATAAGCAGTATTTT. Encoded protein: CSAAYVDKQYF.

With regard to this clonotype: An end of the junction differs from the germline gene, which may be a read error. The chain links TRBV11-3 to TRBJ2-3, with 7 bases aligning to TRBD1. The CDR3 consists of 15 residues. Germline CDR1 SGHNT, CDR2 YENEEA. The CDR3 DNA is TGTACCAGCATCCCAAGACAGGGAGCCACAGTTACGCAGTATTTT. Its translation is CTSIPRQGATVTQYF.

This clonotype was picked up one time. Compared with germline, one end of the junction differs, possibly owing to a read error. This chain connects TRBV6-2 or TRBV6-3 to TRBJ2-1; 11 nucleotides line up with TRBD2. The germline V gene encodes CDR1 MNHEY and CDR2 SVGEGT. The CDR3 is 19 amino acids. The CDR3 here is CACRPGGTSGYGSYNEQFF. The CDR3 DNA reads TGTGCCTGCAGACCAGGGGGGACTAGCGGTTACGGCTCCTACAATGAGCAGTTCTTC.

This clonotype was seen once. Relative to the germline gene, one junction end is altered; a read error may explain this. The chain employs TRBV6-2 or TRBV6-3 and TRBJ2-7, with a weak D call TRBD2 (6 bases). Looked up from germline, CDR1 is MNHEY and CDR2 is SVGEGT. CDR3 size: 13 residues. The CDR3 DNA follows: TGTGCCAGCATCCGGGGGACCGACTACGAACAGTACTTC. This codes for CASIRGTDYEQYF.

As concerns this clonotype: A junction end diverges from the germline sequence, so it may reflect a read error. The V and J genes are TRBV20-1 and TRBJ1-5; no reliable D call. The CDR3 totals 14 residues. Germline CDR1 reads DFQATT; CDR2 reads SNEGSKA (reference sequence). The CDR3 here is CSAQIPGNNPPQNF. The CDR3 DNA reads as TGCAGTGCTCAAATACCCGGGAACAATCCGCCCCAGAATTTT.

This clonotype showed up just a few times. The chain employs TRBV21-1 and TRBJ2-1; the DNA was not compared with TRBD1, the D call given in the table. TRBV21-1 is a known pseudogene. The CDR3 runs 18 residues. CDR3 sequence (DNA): TGTGCCAGCAGCAAAGCGTTCCCGGACAGGGGTTTCTGGAATGAGCAGTTCTTC. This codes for CASSKAFPDRGFWNEQFF.

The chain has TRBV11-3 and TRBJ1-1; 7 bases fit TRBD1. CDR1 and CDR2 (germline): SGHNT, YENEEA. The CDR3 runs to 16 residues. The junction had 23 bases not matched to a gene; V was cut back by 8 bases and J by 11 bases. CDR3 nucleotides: TGTGCCAGCGGCCTACGGGACAGAACCCTGAAAAATCACGCTTTCTTT. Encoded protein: CASGLRDRTLKNHAFF.